A single sample is the source of the 10 T cell receptor beta chains below, sequenced in a study of identical twins. Using its own MiXCR run on the 5' RACE reads, TCRdb lists one record per CDR3 protein. Of about 720,000 distinct CDR3 sequences listed, around 8.6% are singletons. This sample was shared with a second study, whose subject was yellow fever vaccine responses in identical twins.

Sequenced input: PBMCs. All receptors derive from a woman between 18 and 30 years old in good health.

This clonotype has just a few counts. V gene TRBV18 combines with J gene TRBJ2-3, with TRBD2 as a possible D gene (5 bases). Germline loops: CDR1 KGHSH, CDR2 LQKENI. V shed 5 bases and J shed 1 base, with 19 bases lying between them. The CDR3 consists of 17 residues. The CDR3 DNA follows: TGTGCCAGCTCAAGTACGGGGAAAAGTTTCGGCACAGATACGCAGTATTTT. Translating gives CASSSTGKSFGTDTQYF.

This clonotype was observed at least ten times. V gene TRBV7-2 combines with J gene TRBJ1-1, with D possibly TRBD1 on 6 matching bases. Germline V gene lookup returns CDR1 SGHTA and CDR2 FQGNSA. V dropped 0 bases and J dropped 0 bases, with 14 bases sitting between them. The CDR3 consists of 17 residues. The CDR3 spells CASSLAYNRAMNTEAFF. The CDR3 region has the DNA TGTGCCAGCAGCTTAGCGTATAACAGGGCAATGAACACTGAAGCTTTCTTT.

This chain connects TRBV5-1 to TRBJ2-5; perhaps TRBD2 as D (6 bases). From germline, CDR1 is SGHRS and CDR2 YFSETQ. The ends were cut back, 0 bases at V and 1 base at J, with 7 bases in the middle. The CDR3 extends over 14 amino acids. This CDR3 is CASSLVTSQETQYF. The CDR3 coding sequence is TGCGCCAGCAGCTTGGTGACTAGCCAAGAGACCCAGTACTTC.

This clonotype has a count of ten or more. The V gene is TRBV20-1, the J gene TRBJ2-1; D unclear. The germline V gene encodes CDR1 DFQATT and CDR2 SNEGSKA (reference sequence). Trimming stripped 0 bases from V and 0 bases from J, with 6 bases between. The CDR3 extends over 14 amino acids. The CDR3 bases are TGCAGTGCTAGAGATCGACTCTCCTACAATGAGCAGTTCTTC. It is translated as CSARDRLSYNEQFF.

A word on this clonotype: Just one base apart from a much larger clone, this may be a read error. The CDR3 reads CATSKPTSGRPSDEQYF. CDR3 nucleotide sequence: TGTGCCACCAGCAAACCTACTAGCGGGAGGCCTTCGGACGAGCAGTACTTC. J is TRBJ2-7 and V is TRBV13; 12 nucleotides line up with TRBD2. Germline CDR1 PRHDT, CDR2 FYEKMQ (reference sequence). This CDR3 has 17 amino acids.

The chain employs TRBV5-1 and TRBJ2-2; TRBD1 aligns across 8 bases. The CDR3 has 15 amino acids. The germline gives CDR1 SGHRS, CDR2 YFSETQ. Unmatched junction bases numbered 5, after V lost 4 bases and J lost 3 bases. The chain's CDR3 is CASSGQGRDTGELFF. DNA of the CDR3: TGCGCCAGCAGCGGACAGGGAAGGGACACCGGGGAGCTGTTTTTT.

V gene TRBV9 combines with J gene TRBJ1-5, with unresolved D. The V and J ends lost 4 bases and 7 bases respectively, with 15 bases between them. The germline CDR1 and CDR2 sequences are SGDLS and YYNGEE. The CDR3 totals 14 residues. In nucleotides, the CDR3 is TGTGCCAGCAGCCTGGACGGTCGAGGCCAGCCCCAGCATTTT. Amino acid sequence: CASSLDGRGQPQHF.

The table lists this clonotype with many counts. CDR3 region: CASSHGQTGLEGYTF. The DNA of the CDR3 is TGTGCCAGCAGCCATGGACAAACAGGGCTGGAGGGCTACACCTTC. The chain links TRBV3-1 to TRBJ1-2, with D tentatively TRBD1 (6 bases). Germline loops: CDR1 LGHDT, CDR2 YNNKEL (reference sequence). V gave up 3 bases and J gave up 8 bases, with 19 bases separating them. This CDR3 is 15 amino acids long.

This clonotype was seen a handful of times. The V and J genes are TRBV7-3 and TRBJ2-5; D is ambiguous. The CDR3 sequence is 13 residues long. Germline loops: CDR1 SGHTA, CDR2 FQGTGA. V was shortened by 5 bases and J by 2 bases, with 9 bases between the two germline ends. Here the CDR3 reads CASSPAPQETQYF. DNA of the CDR3: TGTGCCAGCAGCCCCGCTCCGCAAGAGACCCAGTACTTC.

This clonotype was seen a handful of times. V usage is TRBV11-3 and J usage is TRBJ2-3; tentative D call: TRBD1 (7 bases). Trimming removed 4 bases from V and 0 bases from J, with 14 bases in between. CDR3 length: 16 amino acids. CDR1 and CDR2 from the germline V gene are SGHNT and YENEEA. CDR3 residues: CASSSRQGGSTDTQYF. The CDR3 bases are TGTGCCAGCAGCTCGCGGCAGGGGGGAAGCACAGATACGCAGTATTTT.